This TCR beta chain stems from a study of blood T cell repertoires in COVID-19. Looking at the study overall: Italy, Spain and the United States were the sources of the convalescent and acute COVID-19 samples. The analysed material was cDNA or gDNA that came from T cells, B-cell-depleted T cells, or PBMCs.

In the original analysis: Reference gene primer amplification gave estimated nucleated cell counts. TCRdb's table, derived via immunoSEQ multiplex PCR, lists solely in-frame clones and lacks some. Clone size and the V and J calls come from that table; the DNA yielded D and trimming. Among some 220,000 clones, around 80% were seen once, and the ten largest hold roughly 13%. The V and J ends lost 5 bases and 4 bases, in that order; junction bases with no gene match: 7. Germline lookup yields CDR1 SEHNR and CDR2 FQNEAQ (reference sequence). The CDR3 has 17 residues. The chain joins TRBV7-9 to TRBJ2-3, with 15 bases lining up with TRBD2. Sequencing was performed on peripheral blood. The source is a human donor in a cohort sampled during active COVID-19. The DNA for the CDR3 is TGTGCCAGCAGCCCGACCCGGACTAGCGGGGGGGCAGATACGCAGTATTTT. Protein: CASSPTRTSGGADTQYF.